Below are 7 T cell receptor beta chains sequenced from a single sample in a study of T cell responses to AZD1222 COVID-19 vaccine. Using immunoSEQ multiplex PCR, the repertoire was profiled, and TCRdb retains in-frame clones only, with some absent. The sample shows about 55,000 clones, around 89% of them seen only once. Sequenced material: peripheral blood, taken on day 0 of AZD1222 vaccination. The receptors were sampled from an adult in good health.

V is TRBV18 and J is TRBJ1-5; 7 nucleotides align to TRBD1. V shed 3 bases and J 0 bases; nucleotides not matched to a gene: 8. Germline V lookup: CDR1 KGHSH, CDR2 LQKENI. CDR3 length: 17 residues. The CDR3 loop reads CASSPLPGQFSNQPQHF. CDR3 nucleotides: TGTGCCAGCTCACCCCTCCCGGGACAGTTTAGCAATCAGCCCCAGCATTTT.

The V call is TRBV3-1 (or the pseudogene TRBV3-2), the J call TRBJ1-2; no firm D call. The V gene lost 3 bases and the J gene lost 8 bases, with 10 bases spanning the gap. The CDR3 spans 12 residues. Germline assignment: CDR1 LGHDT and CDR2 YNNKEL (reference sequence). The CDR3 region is CASSHPTRGYTF. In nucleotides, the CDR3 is TGTGCCAGCAGCCACCCCACCCGCGGCTACACCTTC.

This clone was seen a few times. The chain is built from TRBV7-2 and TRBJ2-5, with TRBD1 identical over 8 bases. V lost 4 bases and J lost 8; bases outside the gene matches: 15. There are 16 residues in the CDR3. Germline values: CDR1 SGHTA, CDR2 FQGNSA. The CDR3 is CASSSMGQAGGGTQYF. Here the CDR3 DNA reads TGTGCCAGCAGCTCCATGGGACAGGCTGGGGGAGGCACCCAGTACTTC.

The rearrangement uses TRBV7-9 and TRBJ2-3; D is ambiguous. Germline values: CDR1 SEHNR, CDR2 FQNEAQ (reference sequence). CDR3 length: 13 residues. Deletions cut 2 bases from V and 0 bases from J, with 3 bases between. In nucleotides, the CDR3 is TGTGCCAGCAGCTTACCCAGCACAGATACGCAGTATTTT. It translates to CASSLPSTDTQYF.

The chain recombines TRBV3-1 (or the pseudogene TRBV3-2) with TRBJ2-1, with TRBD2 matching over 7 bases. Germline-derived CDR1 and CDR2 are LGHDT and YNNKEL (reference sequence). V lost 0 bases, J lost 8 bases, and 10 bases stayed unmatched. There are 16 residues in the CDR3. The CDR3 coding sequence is TGTGCCAGCAGCCAAGATTCAGCGGGACCTTGGGATGAGCAGTTCTTC. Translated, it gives CASSQDSAGPWDEQFF.

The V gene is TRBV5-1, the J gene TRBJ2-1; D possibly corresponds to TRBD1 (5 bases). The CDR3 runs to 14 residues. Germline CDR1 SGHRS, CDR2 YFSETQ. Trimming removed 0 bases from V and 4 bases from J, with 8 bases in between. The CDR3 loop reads CASSLAGAYNEQFF. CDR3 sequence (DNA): TGCGCCAGCAGCTTGGCTGGGGCTTACAATGAGCAGTTCTTC.

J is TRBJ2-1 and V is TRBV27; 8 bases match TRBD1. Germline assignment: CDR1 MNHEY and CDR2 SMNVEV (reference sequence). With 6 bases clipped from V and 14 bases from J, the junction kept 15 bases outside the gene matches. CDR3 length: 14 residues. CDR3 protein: CASSDRGARLREFF. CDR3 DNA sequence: TGTGCCAGCAGCGACAGGGGTGCAAGGCTTCGGGAGTTCTTC.